This entry lists 13 T cell receptor beta chains sequenced from one sample in a study of cytomegalovirus exposure and HLA in healthy donors. The PCR made use of 60 Vbeta and 13 Jbeta primers. Libraries were prepared by immunoSEQ multiplex PCR; TCRdb keeps only in-frame clonotypes and omits some of them. The table has 35,000 to 45,000 clones, about 47% seen once. Sequenced material: PBMCs. All receptors come from a human donor in good health.

The chain joins TRBV29-1 to TRBJ2-5; D ambiguous. Near its end, the DNA agrees better with TRBJ2-7, so the J call may be wrong. Germline-derived CDR1 and CDR2 are SQVTM and ANQGSEA. The CDR3 is 12 amino acids. The CDR3, as DNA: TGCAGCGTTGTTTTTAGCCAGCACGAGCAGTACTTC. This translates into CSVVFSQHEQYF.

The V and J genes are TRBV6-4 and TRBJ2-7; 10 positions agree with TRBD1. The CDR3 runs 15 residues. Germline trimming cut 5 bases from V and 6 bases from J; bases unmatched to any gene: 10. Germline V CDR1 and CDR2: MRHNA, SNTAGT. The CDR3 here is CASSPRMGQGPEQYF. The CDR3 DNA sequence: TGTGCCAGCAGTCCCCGGATGGGACAGGGGCCCGAGCAGTACTTC.

V and J are TRBV29-1 and TRBJ2-7; TRBD1 matches at 7 bases. The CDR3 sequence is 16 residues long. CDR1 and CDR2 from the germline V gene are SQVTM and ANQGSEA. Trimming took 1 base from V and 0 from J; bases not matched to a gene: 9. The CDR3 nucleotides are TGCAGCGTTGAAGTTCTGGGACAGACAAACTCCTACGAGCAGTACTTC. Its protein is CSVEVLGQTNSYEQYF.

The chain links TRBV7-2 to TRBJ1-2; 9 bases match TRBD1. Losses at the gene ends were 0 bases for V and 8 bases for J; bases not matched to a gene: 7. This CDR3 has 15 residues. Germline lookup yields CDR1 SGHTA and CDR2 FQGNSA. The CDR3 is CASSLAATGGEGYTF. The CDR3, as DNA: TGTGCCAGCAGCTTAGCGGCGACAGGGGGTGAAGGCTACACCTTC.

The chain combines TRBV19 with TRBJ1-1; D possibly corresponds to TRBD1 (5 bases). Germline CDR1 LNHDA, CDR2 SQIVND (reference sequence). CDR3 length equals 16 residues. V lost 8 bases, J lost 1 base, and 20 bases lay in between. CDR3: CASRSGQGDPNTEAFF. Here the CDR3 DNA reads TGTGCCAGTCGGTCCGGACAAGGTGACCCGAACACTGAAGCTTTCTTT.

The DNA for the CDR3 is TGTGCCAGCAGTGAATCGTGGGGGCCCAATCAGCCCCAGCATTTT. It translates to CASSESWGPNQPQHF. The chain joins TRBV6-4 to TRBJ1-5; possibly TRBD1 for D (6 bases). In germline, CDR1 is MRHNA, CDR2 SNTAGT. This CDR3 region has 15 residues. V was clipped by 3 bases and J by 3 bases, with 12 bases between them.

This sequence joins TRBV4-3 and TRBJ2-7, with D maybe TRBD1 (6 bases). This CDR3 has 14 amino acids. The germline gives CDR1 LGHNA, CDR2 YSLEER. The V and J ends lost 2 bases and 5 bases respectively, with 13 bases between them. Here the CDR3 DNA reads TGCGCCAGCAGCCAACATTTCAGGGGCGACGAGCAGTACTTC. It codes for CASSQHFRGDEQYF.

In regard to this clone: A junction end diverges from the germline sequence, so it may reflect a read error. The gene calls are TRBV6-5 and TRBJ1-3; 7 bases map to TRBD1. Germline V CDR1 and CDR2: MNHEY, SVGAGI. The CDR3 totals 15 residues. In DNA, the CDR3 is TGTGCCGCTCGGTCCGAACAGGGGTCTGAAAACACCATATATTTT. Translation gives CAARSEQGSENTIYF.

The CDR3, as DNA: TGTGCCAGCAGCCCCCGGCAGGGGGACATGGCTTTCTTT. It yields the protein CASSPRQGDMAFF. The rearrangement uses TRBV6-6 and TRBJ1-1; 7 nucleotides agree with TRBD1. Germline trimming cut 6 bases from V and 11 bases from J; bases unmatched to any gene: 12. This CDR3 has 13 amino acids. CDR1 MNHNY and CDR2 SVGAGI come from the germline V gene (reference sequence).

This chain joins TRBV7-2 and TRBJ1-4, with 8 bases lining up with TRBD1. Trimming cost V 1 base and J 8 bases; bases outside gene matches: 6. Per the germline V gene, CDR1 is SGHTA and CDR2 is FQGNSA. The CDR3 runs to 15 residues. The DNA of the CDR3 is TGTGCCAGCAGCTTAGTAACAGGGGGAGGAGAAAAACTGTTTTTT. This encodes CASSLVTGGGEKLFF.

This clone was seen only a few times. This rearrangement joins TRBV4-3 to TRBJ1-1, with D hard to call. Germline CDR1 is LGHNA and CDR2 is YSLEER. CDR3 length: 19 amino acids. Trimming pared 3 bases from V and 3 bases from J, leaving 26 bases between. CDR3 sequence: CASSHIKIWEEDGDTEAFF. In DNA, the CDR3 is TGCGCCAGCAGCCACATAAAGATATGGGAGGAGGATGGGGACACTGAAGCTTTCTTT.

This chain joins TRBV19 and TRBJ2-2; no clear D. CDR3 length equals 15 residues. Germline V gives CDR1 LNHDA, CDR2 SQIVND (reference sequence). V shed 5 bases and J shed 1 base, with 11 bases lying between them. The CDR3 bases are TGTGCCAGTAGTGTTGACTTTTTGAACACCGGGGAGCTGTTTTTT. It encodes CASSVDFLNTGELFF.

J is TRBJ2-3 and V is TRBV19; 9 positions agree with TRBD2. V dropped 6 bases and J dropped 5; count of bases not matched to a gene: 6. The CDR3 consists of 14 residues. Germline loops: CDR1 LNHDA, CDR2 SQIVND (reference sequence). The CDR3 spells CASRASGVKDTQYF. The CDR3 coding sequence is TGTGCCAGTAGGGCTAGCGGGGTAAAAGATACGCAGTATTTT.